The entry below gives a single T cell receptor (beta chain) sequence along with its context. Antigen specificity is unknown. The data stem from a study of CD8 T cells in Susac syndrome. The overall study: Blood was drawn from Susac syndrome patients while they were therapy-naive, on corticosteroids, or on intravenous immunoglobulin alone. Findings and caveats of the study: The CD4+ T cell repertoires, which came from Susac syndrome patients, showed no sign of clonal expansion.

V was pared by 8 bases and J by 6 bases, with 7 bases between. CDR3 length equals 11 residues. Germline CDR1 LGHDT, CDR2 YNNKEL (reference sequence). Reverse transcription used roughly 0.45 to 1 ug RNA and random hexamers. Amplification of TCR beta CDR3 by immunoSEQ multiplex PCR spanned 54 Vbeta and 13 Jbeta. One entry per CDR3 protein results from TCRdb running MiXCR on the immunoSEQ multiplex PCR reads. This table has 150,000 or so distinct CDR3 sequences, around 93% appearing once. TEMRA cells were FACS-enriched, with CD8+ and CD4+ T cells isolated negatively. This receptor was taken from a human donor with Susac syndrome. The specimen sequenced was CD4+ T cells from PBMCs. This rearrangement joins TRBV3-1 to TRBJ2-2; D ambiguous. The DNA for the CDR3 is TGTGCCAGCCGATCATCCGGGGAGCTGTTTTTT. Its protein is CASRSSGELFF.